A single sample gave rise to the 3 T cell receptor beta chains below, sequenced in a study of blood T cell repertoires in COVID-19. Method: immunoSEQ multiplex PCR; TCRdb's copy keeps in-frame clones and lacks some. The sample has around 300,000 clones, roughly 90% seen once. Sequences were obtained from peripheral blood. The receptors come from a woman between 50 and 59 years old with active or convalescent COVID-19.

This clone was seen a few times. This chain connects TRBV7-9 to TRBJ1-1; 8 bases map to TRBD1. The V segment lost 5 bases and the J segment 5 bases; nucleotides outside the gene matches: 7. CDR3 length: 14 amino acids. Germline CDR1 and CDR2: SEHNR and FQNEAQ (reference sequence). The CDR3 coding sequence is TGTGCCAGCAGCCGCGGACAGGGACTTACTGAAGCTTTCTTT. Its translation is CASSRGQGLTEAFF.

The chain recombines TRBV7-9 with TRBJ1-2; tentative D call: TRBD1 (5 bases). Germline-derived CDR1 and CDR2 are SEHNR and FQNEAQ (reference sequence). V was pared by 5 bases and J by 4 bases, with 23 bases between. The length of the CDR3 is 17 residues. In DNA form, the CDR3 reads TGTGCCAGCAGCCCCCCGAGCGGGGGTATTCCGTCCTATGGCTACACCTTC. It encodes CASSPPSGGIPSYGYTF.

The J gene is TRBJ2-5, the V gene TRBV3-1 (or the pseudogene TRBV3-2); the match to TRBD2 covers 12 bases. There are 18 residues in the CDR3. The germline V gene has CDR1 LGHDT and CDR2 YNNKEL (reference sequence). V gave up 1 base and J gave up 2 bases; unmatched junction bases: 8. The CDR3 DNA reads TGTGCCAGCAGCCAAGGACTAGCGGGGGCCAAAACTCAAGAGACCCAGTACTTC. It codes for CASSQGLAGAKTQETQYF.